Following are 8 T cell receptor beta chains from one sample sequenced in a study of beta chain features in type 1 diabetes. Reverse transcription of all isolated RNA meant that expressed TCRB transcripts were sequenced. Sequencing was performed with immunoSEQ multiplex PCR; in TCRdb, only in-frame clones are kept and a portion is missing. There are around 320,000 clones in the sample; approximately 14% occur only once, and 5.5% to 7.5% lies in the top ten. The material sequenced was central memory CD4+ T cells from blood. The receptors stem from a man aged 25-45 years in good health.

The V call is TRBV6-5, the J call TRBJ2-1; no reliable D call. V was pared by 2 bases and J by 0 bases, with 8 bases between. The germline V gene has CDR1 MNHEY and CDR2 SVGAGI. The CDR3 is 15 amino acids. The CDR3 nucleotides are TGTGCCAGCAGTTACGGGCCGAGCTCCTACAATGAGCAGTTCTTC. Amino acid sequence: CASSYGPSSYNEQFF.

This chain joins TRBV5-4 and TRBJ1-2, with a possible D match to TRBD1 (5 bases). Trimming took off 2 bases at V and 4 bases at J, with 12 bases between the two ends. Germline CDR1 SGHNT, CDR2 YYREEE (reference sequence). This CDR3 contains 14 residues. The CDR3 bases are TGTGCCAGCAGCTTTGACAGCTCAATCTATGGCTACACCTTC. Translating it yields CASSFDSSIYGYTF.

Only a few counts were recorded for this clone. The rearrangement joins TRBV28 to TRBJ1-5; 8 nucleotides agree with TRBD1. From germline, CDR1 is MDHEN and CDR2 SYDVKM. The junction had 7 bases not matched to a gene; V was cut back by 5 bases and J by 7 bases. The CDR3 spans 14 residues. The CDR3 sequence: CASSTRTGRQPQHF. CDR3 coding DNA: TGTGCCAGCAGTACCCGGACAGGGAGACAGCCCCAGCATTTT.

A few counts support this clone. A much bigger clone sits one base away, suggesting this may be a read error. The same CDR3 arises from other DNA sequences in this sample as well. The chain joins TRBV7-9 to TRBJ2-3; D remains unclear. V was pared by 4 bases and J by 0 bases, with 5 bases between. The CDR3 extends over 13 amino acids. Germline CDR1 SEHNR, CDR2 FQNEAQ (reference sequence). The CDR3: CASSSYSTDTQYF. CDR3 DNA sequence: TGTGCCAGCAGCTCGTACAGCACAGATACGCAGTATTTT. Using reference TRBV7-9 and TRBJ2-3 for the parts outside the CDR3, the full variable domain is DTGVSQNPRHKITKRGQNVTFRCDPISEHNRLYWYRQTLGQGPEFLTYFQNEAQLEKSRLLSDRFSAERPKGSFSTLEIQRTEQGDSAMYLCASSSYSTDTQYFGPGTRLTVL.

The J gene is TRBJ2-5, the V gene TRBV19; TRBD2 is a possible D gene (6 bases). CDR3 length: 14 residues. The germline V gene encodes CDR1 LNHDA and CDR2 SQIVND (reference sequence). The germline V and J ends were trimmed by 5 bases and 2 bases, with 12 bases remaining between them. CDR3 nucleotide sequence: TGTGCCAGTAGTGTCTGGGACTCGCAAGAGACCCAGTACTTC. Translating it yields CASSVWDSQETQYF.

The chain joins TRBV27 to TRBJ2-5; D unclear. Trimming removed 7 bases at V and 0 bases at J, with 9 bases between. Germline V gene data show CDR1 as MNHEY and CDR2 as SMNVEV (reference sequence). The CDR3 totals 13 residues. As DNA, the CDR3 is TGTGCCAGCATGCGTTGGGACCAAGAGACCCAGTACTTC. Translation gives CASMRWDQETQYF.

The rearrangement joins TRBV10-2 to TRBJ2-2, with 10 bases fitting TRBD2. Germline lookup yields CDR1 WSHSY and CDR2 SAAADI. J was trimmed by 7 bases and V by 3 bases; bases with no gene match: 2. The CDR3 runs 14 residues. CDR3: CASSEAGGVGELFF. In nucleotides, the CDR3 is TGCGCCAGCAGTGAAGCGGGGGGGGTCGGGGAGCTGTTTTTT.

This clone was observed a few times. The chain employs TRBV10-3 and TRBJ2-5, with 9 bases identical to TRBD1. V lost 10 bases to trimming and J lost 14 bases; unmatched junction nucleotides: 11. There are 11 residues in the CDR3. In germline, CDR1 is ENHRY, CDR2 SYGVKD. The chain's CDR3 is CATYNRDREYF. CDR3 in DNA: TGTGCCACCTATAACCGGGACAGGGAATACTTC.